This T cell receptor (beta chain) is drawn from a study of T-cell reconstitution after alpha-beta-depleted transplantation in children (dated by TCRdb to 2016 to 2017). For the wider study: Using TCR repertoire profiling, the study quantitatively followed how T-cell immune reconstitution unfolded in children after TCRalphabeta/CD19-depleted allogeneic hematopoietic cell transplantation.

To prepare the library, PCR was applied. The instrument was an Illumina HiSeq 2500. TCR libraries were prepared with molecular barcoding, using unique molecular identifiers to normalize TCRbeta repertoire quantification. TCRdb reanalyzed the raw reads on its own, using fastp at Q25 for trimming and MiXCR for clone calling, and kept in-frame beta chains. One record per CDR3 amino acid sequence lists the most common genes and DNA. A total of around 490,000 distinct CDR3 sequences appear in this sample, approximately 10% of them only once. 12% to 15% of the sample is held by the ten biggest clonotypes. The table lists this clonotype with many counts. This clone's antigen is unknown. No much larger clone is present one base from it, and per-base qualities are unavailable. Per the publication, the treatment or condition label means: allogeneic hematopoietic cell transplantation with graft depleted of TCRalphabeta T cells and CD19 B cells. Transplant recipients were children who received TCRalphabeta/CD19-depleted allogeneic hematopoietic cell grafts.

V has 5 bases trimmed and J has 6 bases trimmed; junction bases matching no gene number 4. CDR1 and CDR2, looked up from the germline V gene, are SGHTA and FQGNSA. From its cysteine to its phenylalanine, the CDR3 spans 13 amino acids. The DNA shown is the 39-base CDR3, in frame from base 1. What the work shows at the level of the full study, not this receptor alone: The apparently early recovery of alphabetaT-cell counts about two months after transplant reportedly depended on only several hundred rapidly expanded clones that came from non-depleted graft cells. In some patients, high TCRbeta diversity at day 60 was attributed to recipient T cells and intrathymic progenitors that had survived conditioning. Over the following months the frequencies of hyperexpanded clones went down, and after one year T-cell counts and TCRbeta diversity were mostly credited to newly produced T cells.

The receptor was isolated from a female patient aged 2 to 10 who had a stem cell transplant for aplastic anemia, so the T cells may come from the graft donor. This receptor chain uses TRBV7-2 and TRBJ2-3, with 8 bases matching TRBD1. The material sequenced was PBMCs, mostly from graft donor cells, taken 180 days after TCRalphabeta/CD19-depleted stem cell transplant. The DNA is TGTGCCAGCAGCCCCACAGGGGGGGATACGCAGTATTTT. Its protein is CASSPTGGDTQYF.